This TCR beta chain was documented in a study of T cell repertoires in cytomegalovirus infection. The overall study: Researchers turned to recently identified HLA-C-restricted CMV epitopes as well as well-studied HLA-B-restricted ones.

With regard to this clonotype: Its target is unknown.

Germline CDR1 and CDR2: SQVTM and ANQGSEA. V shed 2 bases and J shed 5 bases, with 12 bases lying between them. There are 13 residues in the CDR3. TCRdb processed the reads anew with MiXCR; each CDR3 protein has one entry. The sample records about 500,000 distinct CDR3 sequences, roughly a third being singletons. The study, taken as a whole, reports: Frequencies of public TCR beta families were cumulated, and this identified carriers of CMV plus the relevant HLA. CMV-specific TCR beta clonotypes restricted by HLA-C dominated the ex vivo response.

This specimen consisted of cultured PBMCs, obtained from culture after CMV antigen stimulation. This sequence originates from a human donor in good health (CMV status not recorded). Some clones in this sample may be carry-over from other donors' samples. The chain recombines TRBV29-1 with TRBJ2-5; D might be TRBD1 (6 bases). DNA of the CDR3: TGCAGCGTTGAACTGGGGGCTGGGGAGACCCAGTACTTC. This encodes CSVELGAGETQYF.